One sample yielded the 9 T cell receptor beta chains listed below, sequenced in a study of identical twins. Using its own MiXCR run on the 5' RACE reads, TCRdb lists one record per CDR3 protein. Among around 250,000 distinct CDR3 sequences listed, about 6.7% were seen once. This sample was shared with a second study, whose subject was T cells expressing NK-cell markers.

The sequencing sample was made of CD8+ T cells sorted from blood. These receptors were obtained from a woman aged 18-29 years in good health.

This clonotype was seen only a few times. The genes are TRBV7-9 and TRBJ1-4; D uncertain. V dropped 4 bases and J dropped 7 bases, with 22 bases sitting between them. Germline V gene sequence: CDR1 SEHNR, CDR2 FQNEAQ (reference sequence). This CDR3 is 17 amino acids long. The CDR3 sequence is CASSSRLRSQAGEKLFF. The CDR3, as DNA: TGTGCCAGCAGCTCTCGCCTACGATCTCAGGCAGGTGAAAAACTGTTTTTT.

The rearrangement uses TRBV11-3 and TRBJ1-1; weak D call: TRBD1 (6 bases). V was cut by 7 bases and J by 11 bases, with 17 bases left in between. In germline, CDR1 is SGHNT, CDR2 YENEEA. The CDR3 runs 12 residues. The chain's CDR3 is CASNRVRGAAFF. The CDR3 DNA follows: TGTGCCAGCAACCGAGTCAGGGGCGCCGCTTTCTTT.

This clonotype was detected ten times or more. For the CDR3, the DNA is TGTGCCAGCAGTAGGGGAGGGGAGCAGTACTTC. Protein sequence: CASSRGGEQYF. This chain links TRBV12-3 or TRBV12-4 with TRBJ2-7; 7 nucleotides agree with TRBD2. The CDR3 has 11 residues. The J segment lost 7 bases and the V segment lost 5 bases, leaving 2 bases of the junction unmatched.

This clonotype was seen a few times. This chain joins TRBV7-7 and TRBJ2-1; unclear D gene. Between the trimmed V and J ends, which lost 0 bases and 1 base, there was a span of 7 bases. This CDR3 spans 15 amino acids. The germline CDR1 and CDR2 sequences are SSHAT and FNYEAQ (reference sequence). CDR3 protein: CASSLARDSYNEQFF. As DNA, the CDR3 is TGTGCCAGCAGCTTAGCGAGAGATTCCTACAATGAGCAGTTCTTC.

This clonotype was seen at least ten times. The chain is built from TRBV4-2 and TRBJ2-6; a weak D match, TRBD1 (5 bases). The germline CDR1 and CDR2 sequences are LGHNA and YNFKEQ. Trimming stripped 0 bases from V and 3 bases from J, with 6 bases between. This CDR3 is built from 15 residues. The CDR3 nucleotides are TGTGCCAGCAGCCAAGACAGGGATGGGGCCAACGTCCTGACTTTC. It specifies CASSQDRDGANVLTF.

This clonotype was found a few times. This chain joins TRBV15 and TRBJ2-7; TRBD1 aligns across 8 bases. Trimming cost V 4 bases and J 5 bases; bases outside gene matches: 13. CDR1 is LNHNV, CDR2 YYDKDF, per germline (reference sequence). The CDR3 contains 16 residues. CDR3 DNA sequence: TGTGCCACCAGCACCCCCCCGACAGGGGCGCCCAACGAGCAGTACTTC. Translation gives CATSTPPTGAPNEQYF.

This clonotype was seen more than once but under ten times. The V call is TRBV20-1, the J call TRBJ2-7; D remains ambiguous. Trimming cost V 0 bases and J 0 bases, with 15 bases left between them. This CDR3 has 16 amino acids. Per germline, CDR1 DFQATT and CDR2 SNEGSKA (reference sequence). The CDR3 sequence is CSARDAKTSLSYEQYF. In DNA form, the CDR3 reads TGCAGTGCTAGAGATGCGAAAACCTCCCTCTCCTACGAGCAGTACTTC.

There are many counts of this clonotype. This chain connects TRBV2 to TRBJ2-7, with D tentatively TRBD1 (6 bases). Trimming cost V 6 bases and J 1 base, with 10 bases left between them. The CDR3 contains 13 residues. Germline CDR1 is SNHLY and CDR2 is FYNNEI. In DNA, the CDR3 is TGTGCCAGCAGCCAGGACAGTTCCTACGAGCAGTACTTC. As protein: CASSQDSSYEQYF.

The chain carries TRBV20-1 and TRBJ2-3; D ambiguous. CDR1 and CDR2 from the germline V gene are DFQATT and SNEGSKA (reference sequence). The CDR3 contains 15 residues. The V gene lost 6 bases and the J gene lost 0 bases, with 16 bases spanning the gap. The CDR3, as DNA: TGCAGTGCCGACCCGGCGGATACTAGCACAGATACGCAGTATTTT. Its protein is CSADPADTSTDTQYF.